These T cell receptor beta chains were read from a single sample in a study of shared clonotypes between healthy human individuals. Clones were sequenced by immunoSEQ multiplex PCR, and TCRdb holds only the in-frame ones, with some missing. The sample yields 2.3 million or so clones, over 90% seen once. The source material was naive CD4+ T cells from PBMCs. These receptors were collected from a man between 18 and 29 years old in good health. Some clones in this sample may be carry-over from other donors' samples. CDR3s include the opening cysteine and the closing phenylalanine or tryptophan. A D gene is named only where the DNA matches it firmly. Size values are once, few and many counts, or a class for expanded clones, and some rows have none.

. TRBJ1-5 . TRBV9 CASSVGKGSQPQHF TGTGCCAGCAGCGTAGGAAAGGGGAGTCAGCCCCAGCATTTT
. TRBJ1-6 . TRBV30 CAWKTDYNSPLHF TGTGCCTGGAAAACGGACTATAATTCACCCCTCCACTTT
TRBD1 TRBJ2-7 . TRBV30 CAWSGTGVYEQYF TGTGCCTGGAGTGGGACAGGGGTCTACGAGCAGTACTTC
TRBD2 TRBJ2-5 . TRBV28 CASSSGGQETQYF TGTGCCAGCAGCTCCGGGGGGCAAGAGACCCAGTACTTC
TRBD1 TRBJ1-1 . TRBV5-1 CASSLVGTGVTEAFF TGCGCCAGCAGCTTGGTGGGGACAGGGGTCACTGAAGCTTTCTTT
TRBD1 TRBJ1-2 once TRBV28 CASSSQGADYKGYTF TGTGCCAGCAGTTCCCAGGGGGCGGACTATAAGGGCTACACCTTC
. TRBJ1-4 . TRBV19 CASSIRRTNEKLFF TGTGCCAGTAGTATAAGAAGAACTAATGAAAAACTGTTTTTT
. TRBJ1-5 . TRBV7-8 CASSPDRGNQPQHF TGTGCCAGCAGCCCTGACCGGGGCAATCAGCCCCAGCATTTT
TRBD2 TRBJ2-1 once TRBV5-1 CASSPIAGGIPYNEQFF TGCGCCAGCAGCCCTATAGCGGGAGGAATCCCCTACAATGAGCAGTTCTTC
TRBD1 TRBJ2-2 . TRBV5-4 CASSSPTGNRNTGELFF TGTGCCAGCAGCTCACCGACAGGGAATCGTAACACCGGGGAGCTGTTTTTT
TRBD2 TRBJ2-1 . TRBV2 CASSEAGLAIFF TGTGCCAGCAGTGAAGCGGGACTAGCGATCTTCTTC
. TRBJ2-2 . TRBV6-1 CASRIGGTGELFF TGTGCCAGCAGGATTGGGGGGACCGGGGAGCTGTTTTTT
. TRBJ2-7 . TRBV9 CASSPSGGLQYEQYF TGTGCCAGCAGCCCAAGTGGGGGGCTTCAGTACGAGCAGTACTTC
TRBD1 TRBJ1-5 . TRBV6-5 CATKRDRGYGQPQHF TGTGCCACCAAGAGGGACAGGGGTTATGGTCAGCCCCAGCATTTT
TRBD1 TRBJ2-7 . TRBV5-1 CASSLAGQGYEQYF TGCGCCAGCAGCTTAGCCGGACAGGGCTACGAGCAGTACTTC
TRBD2 TRBJ2-7 once TRBV18 CASSLGTSGSRPYEQYF TGTGCCAGCTCACTAGGGACTAGCGGGAGTAGGCCCTACGAGCAGTACTTC
. TRBJ2-5 . TRBV6-5 CASSYRFRAGETQYF TGTGCCAGCAGTTACCGCTTTCGAGCGGGAGAGACCCAGTACTTC
. TRBJ1-1 . TRBV6-5 CASSFLRASEAFF TGTGCCAGCAGTTTTCTCCGGGCGTCTGAAGCTTTCTTT
. TRBJ1-4 once TRBV28 CASSVGPGVGEKLFF TGTGCCAGCAGCGTGGGGCCAGGGGTAGGAGAAAAACTGTTTTTT
. TRBJ1-3 . TRBV7-2 CASSLAHTAGNTIYF TGTGCCAGCAGCTTAGCGCACACGGCTGGAAACACCATATATTTT
. TRBJ1-1 . TRBV28 CASITRRAQEGWNTEAFF TGTGCCAGCATAACCCGCAGGGCCCAGGAGGGGTGGAACACTGAAGCTTTCTTT
. TRBJ1-3 . TRBV19 CASRPTASGNTIYF TGTGCCAGTAGACCAACAGCATCTGGAAACACCATATATTTT
TRBD2 TRBJ2-1 . TRBV29-1 CSVVSGARSNEQFF TGCAGCGTTGTAAGCGGGGCCAGAAGCAATGAGCAGTTCTTC
. TRBJ2-7 . TRBV6-6 CASSYPGAGETQYF TGTGCCAGCAGTTACCCAGGGGCAGGAGAGACACAGTACTTC
TRBD1 TRBJ2-7 . TRBV6-6 CASSRGQGSYEQYF TGTGCCAGCAGTAGAGGACAGGGGTCCTACGAGCAGTACTTC
TRBD2 TRBJ2-2 . TRBV4-2 CASSQAPGLADTGELFF TGTGCCAGCAGCCAAGCACCGGGACTAGCTGACACCGGGGAGCTGTTTTTT
. TRBJ1-1 once TRBV5-1 CASSFLGTMGTEAFF TGCGCCAGCAGTTTTCTGGGGACGATGGGGACTGAAGCTTTCTTT
. TRBJ2-3 . TRBV5-1 CASSLGPRADTQYF TGCGCCAGCAGCTTGGGGCCGAGAGCAGATACGCAGTATTTT
TRBD2 TRBJ2-3 . TRBV27 CASSTLAGATDTQYF TGTGCCAGCAGCACCCTAGCGGGAGCGACAGATACGCAGTATTTT
TRBD2 TRBJ2-5 once TRBV9 CASSADTGTSGREETQYF TGTGCCAGCAGCGCAGACACCGGGACTAGCGGGAGGGAAGAGACCCAGTACTTC
. TRBJ1-2 . TRBV5-4 CASSFQFNYGYTF TGTGCCAGCAGCTTTCAGTTCAACTATGGCTACACCTTC
TRBD1 TRBJ2-7 . TRBV7-2 CASSLALGGQGYEQYF TGTGCCAGCAGCTTAGCGCTAGGAGGACAGGGGTACGAGCAGTACTTC
. TRBJ2-5 . TRBV10-3 CAIAKGSGETQYF TGTGCCATCGCGAAGGGCTCGGGGGAGACCCAGTACTTC
TRBD1 TRBJ1-1 . TRBV7-9 CASSNLPGQGNTEAFF TGTGCCAGCAGCAACCTACCGGGACAGGGAAACACTGAAGCTTTCTTT
. TRBJ2-1 once TRBV5-1 CASSSSSPALGEQFF TGCGCCAGCAGTTCTAGCAGCCCCGCGTTAGGTGAGCAGTTCTTC
. TRBJ2-7 . TRBV11-2 CASSLVIPPRGSPYEQYF TGTGCCAGCAGCTTAGTTATCCCCCCACGAGGGAGCCCCTACGAGCAGTACTTC
. TRBJ1-4 . TRBV5-1 CASAGTPGEKLFF TGCGCCAGCGCCGGGACACCCGGTGAAAAACTGTTTTTT
. TRBJ1-5 . TRBV28 CASRLRPPLGPQHF TGTGCCAGCAGATTACGTCCACCTCTCGGGCCCCAGCATTTT
. TRBJ2-1 . TRBV11-2 CASSLASGGEQFF TGTGCCAGCAGCTTAGCTTCCGGGGGCGAGCAGTTCTTC
. TRBJ1-2 . TRBV28 CASSLWDNGYTF TGTGCCAGCAGTTTATGGGACAACGGCTACACCTTC
. TRBJ2-2 . TRBV5-8 CASSLTGTLNTGELFF TGTGCCAGCAGCTTGACCGGGACACTGAACACCGGGGAGCTGTTTTTT
. TRBJ1-1 . TRBV5-4 CASSLGAGDTEAFF TGTGCCAGCAGCTTGGGGGCTGGGGACACTGAAGCTTTCTTT
TRBD1 TRBJ1-2 . TRBV27 CASSFSGSDRGNYGYTF TGTGCCAGCAGTTTCTCCGGATCGGACAGGGGCAACTATGGCTACACCTTC
. TRBJ1-5 . TRBV9 CASSPDGWQPQHF TGTGCCAGCAGCCCTGACGGTTGGCAGCCCCAGCATTTT
. TRBJ1-2 . TRBV9 CASSVDGNYGYTF TGTGCCAGCAGCGTCGACGGTAACTATGGCTACACCTTC